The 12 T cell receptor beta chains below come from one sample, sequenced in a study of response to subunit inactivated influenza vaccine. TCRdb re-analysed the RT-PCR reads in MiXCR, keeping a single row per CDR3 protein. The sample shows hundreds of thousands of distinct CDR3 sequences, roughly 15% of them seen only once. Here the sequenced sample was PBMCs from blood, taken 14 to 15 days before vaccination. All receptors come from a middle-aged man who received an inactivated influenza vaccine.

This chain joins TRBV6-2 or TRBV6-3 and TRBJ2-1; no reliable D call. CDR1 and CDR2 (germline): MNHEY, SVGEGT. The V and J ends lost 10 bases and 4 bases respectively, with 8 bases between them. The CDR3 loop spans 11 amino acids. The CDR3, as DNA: TGTGCCATCAGCCGATACAATGAGCAGTTCTTC. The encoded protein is CAISRYNEQFF.

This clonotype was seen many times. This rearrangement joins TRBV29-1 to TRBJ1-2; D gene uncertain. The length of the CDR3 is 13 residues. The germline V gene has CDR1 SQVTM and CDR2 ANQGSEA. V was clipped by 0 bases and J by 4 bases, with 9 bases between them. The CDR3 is CSVEDKRAYGYTF. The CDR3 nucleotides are TGCAGCGTTGAAGACAAGCGGGCCTATGGCTACACCTTC.

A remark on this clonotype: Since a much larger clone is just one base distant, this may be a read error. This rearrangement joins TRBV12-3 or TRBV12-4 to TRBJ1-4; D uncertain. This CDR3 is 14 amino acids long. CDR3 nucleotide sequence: TGTGCCGGCAGCCCGGACCGCTCTAATGAAAAACTGTTTTTT. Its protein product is CAGSPDRSNEKLFF.

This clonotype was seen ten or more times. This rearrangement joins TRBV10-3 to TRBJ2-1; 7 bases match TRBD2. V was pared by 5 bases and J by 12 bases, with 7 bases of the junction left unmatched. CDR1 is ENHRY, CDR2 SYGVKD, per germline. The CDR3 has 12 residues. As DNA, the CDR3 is TGTGCCATCAGTACAACTAGCGTAGTGCAGTTCTTC. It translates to CAISTTSVVQFF.

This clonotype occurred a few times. The CDR3, as DNA: TGTGCCAGCAGTTGGACTAGCGGGGTCCACGAGCAGTACTTC. Translation: CASSWTSGVHEQYF. V usage is TRBV12-3 or TRBV12-4 and J usage is TRBJ2-7; 12 bases fit TRBD2. The CDR3 sequence is 14 residues long. V shed 4 bases, J shed 5 bases, and the junction held 3 bases outside the gene matches.

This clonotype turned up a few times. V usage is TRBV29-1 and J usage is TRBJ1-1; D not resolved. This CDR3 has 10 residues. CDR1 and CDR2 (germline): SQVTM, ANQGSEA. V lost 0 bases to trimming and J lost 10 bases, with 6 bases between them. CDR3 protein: CSVEDLRAFF. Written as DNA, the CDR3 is TGCAGCGTTGAAGATCTGAGAGCTTTCTTT.

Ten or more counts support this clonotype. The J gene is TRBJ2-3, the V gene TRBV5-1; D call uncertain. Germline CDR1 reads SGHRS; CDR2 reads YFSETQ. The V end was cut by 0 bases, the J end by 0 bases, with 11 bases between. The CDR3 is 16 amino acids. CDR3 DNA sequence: TGCGCCAGCAGCTTGGTGGCCGGCATTAGCACAGATACGCAGTATTTT. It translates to CASSLVAGISTDTQYF.

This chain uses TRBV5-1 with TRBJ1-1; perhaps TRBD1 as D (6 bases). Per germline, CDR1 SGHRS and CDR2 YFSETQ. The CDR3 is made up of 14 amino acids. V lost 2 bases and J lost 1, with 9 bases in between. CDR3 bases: TGCGCCAGCAGCTTAACAGGGTGGAACACTGAAGCTTTCTTT. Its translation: CASSLTGWNTEAFF. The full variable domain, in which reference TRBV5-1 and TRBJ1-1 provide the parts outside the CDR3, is KAGVTQTPRYLIKTRGQQVTLSCSPISGHRSVSWYQQTPGQGLQFLFEYFSETQRNKGNFPGRFSGRQFSNSRSEMNVSTLELGDSALYLCASSLTGWNTEAFFGQGTRLTVV.

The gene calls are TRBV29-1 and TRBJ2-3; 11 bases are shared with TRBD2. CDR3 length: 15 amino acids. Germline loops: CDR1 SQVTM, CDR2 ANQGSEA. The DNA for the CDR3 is TGCAGTCTTGGGCTAGCGGGGGGATCCCCAGATACGCAGTATTTT. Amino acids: CSLGLAGGSPDTQYF.

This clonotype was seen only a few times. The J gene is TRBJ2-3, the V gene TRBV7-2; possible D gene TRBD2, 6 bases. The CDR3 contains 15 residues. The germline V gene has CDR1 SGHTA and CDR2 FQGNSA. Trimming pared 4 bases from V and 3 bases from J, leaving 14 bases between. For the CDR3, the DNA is TGTGCCAGCAGCTCCCTCCTAGCGACGACAGATACGCAGTATTTT. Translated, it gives CASSSLLATTDTQYF.

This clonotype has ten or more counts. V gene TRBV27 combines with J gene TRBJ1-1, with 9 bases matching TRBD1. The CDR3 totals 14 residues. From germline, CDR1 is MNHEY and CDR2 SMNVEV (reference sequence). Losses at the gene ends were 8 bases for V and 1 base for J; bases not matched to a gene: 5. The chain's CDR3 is CASWTGDWNTEAFF. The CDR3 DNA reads TGTGCCAGCTGGACAGGGGATTGGAACACTGAAGCTTTCTTT.

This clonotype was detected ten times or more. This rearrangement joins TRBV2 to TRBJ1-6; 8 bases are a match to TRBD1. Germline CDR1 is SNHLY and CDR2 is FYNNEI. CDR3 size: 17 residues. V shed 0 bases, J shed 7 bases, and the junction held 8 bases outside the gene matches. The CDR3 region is CASSEAIDTGGNSPLHF. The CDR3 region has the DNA TGTGCCAGCAGTGAAGCCATTGATACAGGGGGGAATTCACCCCTCCACTTT.